This T cell receptor (beta chain) is drawn from a study of blood T cell repertoires in COVID-19. Original processing methods: Estimates of nucleated cell counts were drawn from the amplification of reference gene primers. The method was immunoSEQ multiplex PCR; TCRdb's version includes in-frame clones alone and lacks a portion of them. That table supplies the V and J calls and clone size; D and trimming were determined from the DNA. The sample has 120,000 or so clones, 82% seen once. The length of the CDR3 is 16 residues. The V gene's germline CDR1 is MNHEY and CDR2 SMNVEV (reference sequence). V was cut by 2 bases and J by 5 bases, with 19 bases left in between.

The chain joins TRBV27 to TRBJ2-7; maybe TRBD1 (6 bases). This sequence was found in an older woman with acute or convalescent COVID-19. The material sequenced was peripheral blood. The CDR3 coding sequence is TGTGCCAGCAGTTTAGGTAGAACAGGGCGGTTGGACGAGCAGTACTTC. Amino acids: CASSLGRTGRLDEQYF.